The 6 T cell receptor beta chains given below trace back to one sample, sequenced in a study of blood T cell repertoires in COVID-19 (dated by TCRdb to about 2020). The library was made by the immunoSEQ multiplex PCR assay. TCRdb carries this immuneACCESS record with in-frame sequences only. Its versions omit some clonotypes, under half of them owing to an unresolved V gene in the studies checked, with the rest unexplained. This sample is represented by under 300,000 clones; roughly nine tenths of them were singletons. 6.2% of the sample goes to the ten largest clones. The specimen sequenced was peripheral blood. The source of these receptors is a man aged 60 to 69 with acute or convalescent COVID-19.

The rearrangement joins TRBV18 to TRBJ1-5, with 9 positions matching TRBD1. The CDR3 is 14 residues long. Germline loops: CDR1 KGHSH, CDR2 LQKENI. Losses at the gene ends were 2 bases for V and 8 bases for J; bases not matched to a gene: 4. CDR3 bases: TGTGCCAGCTCACCAGGACAGGGGTTTGAGCCCCAGCATTTT. It yields the protein CASSPGQGFEPQHF.

This rearrangement joins TRBV9 to TRBJ1-2; no clear D. CDR3 length equals 14 residues. CDR1 is SGDLS and CDR2 is YYNGEE in the germline V gene. The germline V and J ends were trimmed by 0 bases and 7 bases, with 13 bases remaining between them. CDR3 sequence (DNA): TGTGCCAGCAGCGTAGCCCCCCTTGCGGGTGGCTACACCTTC. Translating it yields CASSVAPLAGGYTF. The full variable domain, completed using reference TRBV9 and TRBJ1-2, is DSGVTQTPKHLITATGQRVTLRCSPRSGDLSVYWYQQSLDQGLQFLIQYYNGEERAKGNILERFSAQQFPDLHSELNLSSLELGDSALYFCASSVAPLAGGYTFGSGTRLTVV.

The V and J genes are TRBV30 and TRBJ2-5, with D perhaps TRBD2 (6 bases). V lost 6 bases and J lost 5, with 19 bases in between. From germline, CDR1 is GTSNPN and CDR2 SVGIG (reference sequence). The CDR3 has 14 residues. DNA of the CDR3: TGTGCCTGTCACCCCCGGCGGGGCGGGGAGACCCAGTACTTC. Translation gives CACHPRRGGETQYF.

The chain joins TRBV6-1 to TRBJ1-6, with 7 positions matching TRBD1. This CDR3 spans 16 amino acids. V shed 3 bases, J shed 7 bases, and the junction held 9 bases outside the gene matches. From germline, CDR1 is MNHNS and CDR2 SASEGT. The CDR3 reads CASSDLRGRRNSPLHF. CDR3 nucleotide sequence: TGTGCCAGCAGTGATCTGAGGGGGCGCCGGAATTCACCCCTCCACTTT.

V gene TRBV2 combines with J gene TRBJ2-3; TRBD2 agrees at 7 bases. CDR3 size: 16 residues. J lost 4 bases, V lost 6 bases, and 13 bases had no gene match. Germline V CDR1 and CDR2: SNHLY, FYNNEI. The CDR3 is CASSQRGGNGADTQYF. CDR3 DNA sequence: TGTGCCAGCAGCCAGCGGGGCGGGAATGGGGCAGATACGCAGTATTTT.

This chain connects TRBV7-9 to TRBJ2-3; 7 bases are shared with TRBD2. The J segment lost 4 bases and the V segment lost 4 bases, leaving 5 bases of the junction unmatched. CDR3 length: 14 amino acids. The germline V gene encodes CDR1 SEHNR and CDR2 FQNEAQ (reference sequence). The DNA of the CDR3 is TGTGCCAGCAGCTCAGTGACTAGCCCAGATACGCAGTATTTT. This gives the protein CASSSVTSPDTQYF.